This TCR beta chain was sequenced in a study of a mutant IDH1 vaccine in newly diagnosed glioma. Time point in this sample: week 35, safety follow-up. Every vaccine dose comprised 300 ug of mutant IDH1 20-mer peptide plus topical imiquimod. General study results and limits: Across multiple MHC alleles, approximately 93% of patients had vaccine-induced responses.

The germline CDR1 and CDR2 sequences are MNHNY and SVGAGI (reference sequence). The CDR3 sequence is 14 residues long. J was trimmed by 8 bases and V by 4 bases; bases with no gene match: 5. Sequenced by immunoSEQ multiplex PCR; TCRdb stores in-frame clones only, minus some. The data contain around 52,000 clones, 75% to 85% of them singletons. On this clone itself: Its cognate antigen is unknown.

Sequencing used PBMCs, obtained from a glioma patient whose treatment included an IDH1 peptide vaccine. This sequence joins TRBV6-6 and TRBJ2-1; 10 bases fit TRBD1. This receptor was taken from a man in his forties or fifties with glioma. CDR3 DNA sequence: TGTGCCAGCAGTTGGGACAGGGGTTGGTATGAGCAGTTCTTC. Its protein product is CASSWDRGWYEQFF.